Reported below is one T cell receptor (beta chain). In the source study's methods: Amplification of reference gene primers provided the estimated nucleated cell counts. Method: immunoSEQ multiplex PCR; TCRdb's copy keeps in-frame clones and lacks some. V and J calls and clone size are those listed in that table; D and trimming were worked out from the DNA. The sample holds around 160,000 clones, about four fifths seen once. The data belong to a study of blood T cell repertoires in COVID-19. Among Cohort 3 donors, those recovered had two negative PCRs, clearance, or symptom resolution. Looked up from germline, CDR1 is SNHLY and CDR2 is FYNNEI. This CDR3 is built from 15 residues. The V end lost 6 bases, the J end lost 17 bases, and 26 bases lay between the germline ends.

V usage is TRBV2 and J usage is TRBJ1-6; maybe TRBD1 (6 bases). The sample was PBMCs or T cells enriched from blood (not recorded which). The sequence was collected from a man aged 50 or older who had recovered from COVID-19. In nucleotides, the CDR3 is TGTGCCAGCAGCTCAGAATCTCTCATACAGGGAGTTATCCACTTT. Translated: CASSSESLIQGVIHF.